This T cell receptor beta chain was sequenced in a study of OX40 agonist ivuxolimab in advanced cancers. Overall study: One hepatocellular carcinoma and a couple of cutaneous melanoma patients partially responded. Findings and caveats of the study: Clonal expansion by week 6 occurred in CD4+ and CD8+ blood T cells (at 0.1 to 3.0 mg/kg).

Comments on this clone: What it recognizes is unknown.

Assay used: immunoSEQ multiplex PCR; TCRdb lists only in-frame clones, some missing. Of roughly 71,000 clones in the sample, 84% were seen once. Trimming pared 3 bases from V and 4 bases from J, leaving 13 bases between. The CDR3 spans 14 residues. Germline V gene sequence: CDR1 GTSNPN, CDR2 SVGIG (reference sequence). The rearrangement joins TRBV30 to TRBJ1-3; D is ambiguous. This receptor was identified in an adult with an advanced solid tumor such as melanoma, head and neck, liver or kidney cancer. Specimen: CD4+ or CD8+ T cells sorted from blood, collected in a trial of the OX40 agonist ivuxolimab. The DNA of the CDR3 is TGTGCCTGGAGCGTAGGAGGGCCCGGAAACACCATATATTTT. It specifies CAWSVGGPGNTIYF.